These T cell receptor beta chains were read from a single sample in a study of chronic HIV infection and antiretroviral therapy. TCRdb redid the calling of the 5' RACE reads with MiXCR, one entry per CDR3 protein. This table holds tens of thousands of distinct CDR3 sequences, roughly 8.8% found once. The sequencing sample was made of peripheral blood. Receptor source: an adult who had HIV and had not received antiretroviral therapy, or was an uninfected healthy control (not recorded which). CDR3s include the opening cysteine and the closing phenylalanine or tryptophan. The D gene is left open where the match is weak. For some rows the clone size is stated as once, few or many, or as a class when expanded; others skip it.

d_call,v_call,cdr3_length,clone_size,j_call,cdr3_aa,cdr3_nt
NA,TRBV5-1,14,NA,TRBJ1-2,CASSFFAGNYGYTF,TGCGCCAGCAGCTTTTTTGCAGGAAACTATGGCTACACCTTC
TRBD1,TRBV29-1,13,few,TRBJ1-5,CSVTGGWNQPQHF,TGCAGCGTGACAGGGGGCTGGAATCAGCCCCAGCATTTT
NA,TRBV7-8,19,many,TRBJ2-6,CASSLASPGPGIGANVLTF,TGTGCCAGCAGCTTAGCTAGCCCAGGGCCAGGTATTGGGGCCAACGTCCTGACTTTC
NA,TRBV28,14,NA,TRBJ2-3,CASSFRQRPTPQYF,TGTGCCAGCAGTTTTCGACAGAGACCGACGCCGCAGTATTTT
TRBD1,TRBV28,15,many,TRBJ1-1,CASSGTGIGNTEAFF,TGTGCCAGCAGTGGGACAGGGATCGGAAACACTGAAGCTTTCTTT
NA,TRBV4-2,16,NA,TRBJ1-2,CASSQGWGQNNYGYTF,TGTGCCAGCAGCCAGGGCTGGGGCCAGAATAACTATGGCTACACCTTC
TRBD2,TRBV18,15,many,TRBJ2-3,CASSPLTSGTDTQYF,TGTGCCAGCTCACCACTGACTAGCGGCACAGATACGCAGTATTTT
TRBD1,TRBV6-4,16,NA,TRBJ2-7,CASSESWDRQHYEQYF,TGTGCCAGCAGTGAATCCTGGGACAGGCAACACTACGAGCAGTACTTC
NA,TRBV7-2,15,many,TRBJ2-3,CASSPLGGWSDTQYF,TGTGCCAGCAGCCCTTTGGGGGGCTGGTCAGATACGCAGTATTTT
NA,TRBV7-2,15,NA,TRBJ2-5,CASTKGLSVQETQYF,TGTGCCAGCACCAAGGGTCTTAGCGTGCAAGAGACCCAGTACTTC
NA,TRBV2,12,few,TRBJ2-1,CASIISGDEQFF,TGTGCCAGCATCATCTCCGGGGATGAGCAGTTCTTC
NA,TRBV2,13,NA,TRBJ1-4,CASSGGPREKLFF,TGTGCCAGCAGTGGAGGGCCCCGCGAAAAACTGTTTTTT
TRBD1,TRBV28,15,many,TRBJ2-3,CASSPTTGAGDTQYF,TGTGCCAGCAGTCCCACGACAGGGGCGGGAGATACGCAGTATTTT
NA,TRBV28,16,once,TRBJ1-1,CASSLWALTVPTEAFF,TGTGCCAGCAGTTTATGGGCCCTGACAGTCCCCACTGAAGCTTTCTTT
TRBD2,TRBV29-1,12,NA,TRBJ2-7,CSVAAGGREQYF,TGCAGCGTTGCAGCGGGAGGCCGCGAGCAGTACTTC
TRBD1,TRBV10-3,13,NA,TRBJ1-5,CAIRDRTDQPQHF,TGTGCCATCAGGGACAGGACCGATCAGCCCCAGCATTTT
TRBD1,TRBV6-1,14,NA,TRBJ2-5,CASSPGQGGETQYF,TGTGCCAGCAGCCCGGGACAGGGGGGAGAGACCCAGTACTTC
TRBD2,TRBV7-8,16,many,TRBJ2-1,CASSAAPAGGNNEQFF,TGTGCCAGCAGCGCAGCACCAGCGGGAGGTAACAATGAGCAGTTCTTC
TRBD1,TRBV20-1,13,many,TRBJ2-7,CSAKETGEDEQYF,TGCAGTGCTAAGGAGACAGGGGAGGACGAGCAGTACTTC
TRBD1,TRBV29-1,15,NA,TRBJ2-3,CSVEEGTVLTDTQYF,TGCAGCGTTGAAGAAGGGACAGTATTGACAGATACGCAGTATTTT
NA,TRBV7-2,14,NA,TRBJ2-3,CASSLELHTDTQYF,TGTGCCAGCAGCTTAGAACTACACACAGATACGCAGTATTTT
TRBD2,TRBV7-9,16,many,TRBJ2-3,CASSGDSGKGADTQYF,TGTGCCAGCAGCGGAGATAGCGGGAAAGGGGCAGATACGCAGTATTTT
NA,TRBV2,15,few,TRBJ1-4,CASKAAGQRSEKLFF,TGTGCCAGCAAGGCCGCAGGACAGAGATCGGAAAAACTGTTTTTT
NA,TRBV27,13,NA,TRBJ2-1,CASFGAYYNEQFF,TGTGCCAGTTTTGGGGCTTACTACAATGAGCAGTTCTTC
TRBD2,TRBV28,16,NA,TRBJ2-6,CASPPRGGTGANVLTF,TGTGCCAGCCCCCCCCGGGGGGGAACTGGGGCCAACGTCCTGACTTTC
TRBD2,TRBV9,15,many,TRBJ2-1,CASSGAGTRSYEQFF,TGTGCCAGCAGCGGCGCCGGGACTAGATCGTATGAGCAGTTCTTC
TRBD1,TRBV5-1,15,NA,TRBJ2-4,CASSLEQGTKNIQYF,TGCGCCAGCAGCTTGGAACAGGGGACCAAAAACATTCAGTACTTC
NA,TRBV28,14,NA,TRBJ1-6,CASREGGSNSPLHF,TGTGCCAGCAGGGAGGGGGGCAGTAATTCACCCCTCCACTTT
NA,TRBV28,14,NA,TRBJ1-2,CASSLPPTNYGYTF,TGTGCCAGCAGTTTGCCCCCCACGAACTATGGCTACACCTTC
TRBD2,TRBV2,15,many,TRBJ2-3,CASSPLAGGTDTQYF,TGTGCCAGCAGTCCTCTAGCGGGAGGGACAGATACGCAGTATTTT
TRBD1,TRBV29-1,12,medium-sized,TRBJ2-7,CSVATGGHEQYF,TGCAGCGTTGCTACAGGGGGCCACGAGCAGTACTTC
NA,TRBV10-3,12,many,TRBJ2-3,CAISEDPLVQYF,TGTGCCATCAGTGAGGACCCCCTAGTGCAGTATTTT
NA,TRBV28,14,few,TRBJ2-7,CASSYRPYSYEQYF,TGTGCCAGCAGTTATCGGCCGTACTCCTACGAGCAGTACTTC
TRBD2,TRBV29-1,13,few,TRBJ2-7,CSGYGTSAYEQYF,TGCAGCGGGTACGGGACTAGCGCCTACGAGCAGTACTTC
TRBD2,TRBV2,17,few,TRBJ2-3,CASTGGEAENFTDTQYF,TGTGCCAGCACCGGGGGGGAGGCGGAGAATTTCACAGATACGCAGTATTTT